The 29 T cell receptor beta chains below were found in one sample sequenced in a study of CD8 T cells in ankylosing spondylitis. Regarding the study as a whole: What appeared characteristic of ankylosing spondylitis blood was a TCR beta motif of eight or nine highly homologous variants.

Their recognized antigens are unknown. TCRdb itself ran the 5' RACE reads through MiXCR, one entry per CDR3 protein. The repertoire holds around 450,000 distinct CDR3 sequences, with about 25% as singletons. The sequenced sample was blood, either unsorted or a sorted T cell fraction (not recorded which). The receptors originated from a male donor with ankylosing spondylitis.

This clonotype showed up just a few times. This chain uses TRBV7-2 with TRBJ2-1, with D hard to call. From germline, CDR1 is SGHTA and CDR2 FQGNSA. The CDR3 runs to 16 residues. The V end lost 1 base, the J end lost 0 bases, and 10 bases lay between the germline ends. The DNA of the CDR3 is TGTGCCAGCAGCTTAGACCCCCAGAGCTCCTACAATGAGCAGTTCTTC. Translated, it gives CASSLDPQSSYNEQFF.

This clonotype has only a few counts. One end of the junction is discordant with germline, which a read error may explain. The gene calls are TRBV7-2 and TRBJ2-5; D is unclear. The CDR3 has 12 residues. CDR1 is SGHTA, CDR2 FQGNSA, per germline. CDR3 DNA: TGTGCCAGCAGCTTAGCCGGCGCTAGAACTCGATTC. This translates into CASSLAGARTRF.

This clonotype was detected a few times. V usage is TRBV20-1 and J usage is TRBJ2-1; a weak D match, TRBD2 (6 bases). This CDR3 is 15 amino acids long. Germline assignment: CDR1 DFQATT and CDR2 SNEGSKA (reference sequence). V was trimmed by 6 bases and J by 0 bases, leaving 15 bases between them. The CDR3 DNA is TGCAGTGCCGGGGGACTTCTGTCCTCCTACAATGAGCAGTTCTTC. This translates into CSAGGLLSSYNEQFF.

The chain joins TRBV6-1 to TRBJ1-5; unclear D gene. V lost 6 bases, J lost 4 bases, and 13 bases lay in between. Per the germline V gene, CDR1 is MNHNS and CDR2 is SASEGT. This CDR3 region has 14 residues. CDR3 in DNA: TGTGCCAGCAGCTCATCCCGACTAAATCAGCCCCAGCATTTT. This encodes CASSSSRLNQPQHF.

The J gene is TRBJ1-2, the V gene TRBV7-9; 7 bases are shared with TRBD1. V gave up 5 bases and J gave up 2 bases; unmatched junction bases: 8. Looked up from germline, CDR1 is SEHNR and CDR2 is FQNEAQ (reference sequence). The CDR3 extends over 15 amino acids. Here the CDR3 reads CASSPRQGFNYGYTF. The DNA of the CDR3 is TGTGCCAGCAGCCCCCGACAGGGTTTCAACTATGGCTACACCTTC.

This clonotype was seen a handful of times. V and J are TRBV12-3 or TRBV12-4 and TRBJ2-1; D gene ambiguous. This CDR3 has 15 amino acids. V dropped 2 bases and J dropped 4 bases, with 12 bases sitting between them. The CDR3 DNA sequence: TGTGCCAGCAGTTTAATGCGGTTTGGTTACAATGAGCAGTTCTTC. It is translated as CASSLMRFGYNEQFF.

V usage is TRBV11-2 and J usage is TRBJ2-7; 7 nucleotides match TRBD2. This CDR3 has 20 amino acids. With V trimmed by 1 base and J by 6 bases, 24 bases remained unmatched. The germline V gene encodes CDR1 SGHAT and CDR2 FQNNGV. CDR3 DNA: TGTGCCAGCAGCTTAGGCGGAGGTGGCTGGGTTGCGGGAGAGAATCGCGAGCAGTACTTC. Protein: CASSLGGGGWVAGENREQYF.

This clonotype has a handful of counts. The chain joins TRBV9 to TRBJ2-7; weak D call: TRBD2 (6 bases). The germline V gene encodes CDR1 SGDLS and CDR2 YYNGEE. This CDR3 has 14 residues. V lost 3 bases, J lost 3 bases, and 13 bases lay in between. The CDR3 DNA reads as TGTGCCAGCAGCGCCCATGGGGGAGGCTACGAGCAGTACTTC. Protein sequence: CASSAHGGGYEQYF.

The chain links TRBV6-5 to TRBJ2-7, with 13 nucleotides matching TRBD2. V shed 0 bases and J 6 bases; nucleotides not matched to a gene: 8. This CDR3 is built from 17 residues. In germline, CDR1 is MNHEY, CDR2 SVGAGI. CDR3 amino acids: CASSYSFGTSGTGEQYF. The DNA for the CDR3 is TGTGCCAGCAGTTACTCTTTCGGGACTAGCGGGACGGGCGAGCAGTACTTC.

The chain combines TRBV5-1 with TRBJ1-5, with unresolved D. CDR3 length: 15 amino acids. Germline values: CDR1 SGHRS, CDR2 YFSETQ. Trimming took off 0 bases at V and 0 bases at J, with 7 bases between the two ends. Here the CDR3 reads CASSLEPTSNQPQHF. Written as DNA, the CDR3 is TGCGCCAGCAGCTTGGAGCCCACTAGCAATCAGCCCCAGCATTTT.

The V gene is TRBV18, the J gene TRBJ1-6; a weak D match, TRBD1 (6 bases). This CDR3 is built from 14 residues. V lost 3 bases and J 13 bases, leaving 16 bases between the germline ends. CDR1 is KGHSH and CDR2 is LQKENI in the germline V gene. The CDR3 DNA follows: TGTGCCAGCTCACCCCCGGGGGACAAGTCGCCCCTCCACTTT. Translated, it gives CASSPPGDKSPLHF.

This chain links TRBV7-9 with TRBJ2-3; 11 bases are a match to TRBD2. The CDR3 runs 16 residues. V shed 4 bases, J shed 8 bases, and the junction held 11 bases outside the gene matches. CDR1 and CDR2 from the germline V gene are SEHNR and FQNEAQ (reference sequence). CDR3: CASSSPLAGAPGTQYF. The CDR3 DNA is TGTGCCAGCAGCTCCCCACTAGCGGGAGCCCCCGGTACGCAGTATTTT.

The rearrangement links TRBV7-8 to TRBJ2-3, with 8 bases aligning to TRBD2. CDR3 length: 19 amino acids. Germline CDR1 reads SGHVS; CDR2 reads FQNEAQ. J gave up 1 base and V 5 bases, and 17 bases lay outside the gene matches. CDR3 amino acids: CASSPKRAGALGGTDTQYF. The CDR3, as DNA: TGTGCCAGCAGCCCCAAAAGAGCGGGAGCCCTGGGGGGCACAGATACGCAGTATTTT.

There are a few counts of this clonotype. The genes are TRBV15 and TRBJ2-5; either TRBD1 or TRBD2 may supply D (6 bases each). The germline CDR1 and CDR2 sequences are LNHNV and YYDKDF (reference sequence). CDR3 length equals 15 residues. Trimming pared 4 bases from V and 2 bases from J, leaving 14 bases between. The CDR3 loop is CATSKQGLSQETQYF. The CDR3 DNA is TGTGCCACCAGCAAACAGGGACTGTCGCAAGAGACCCAGTACTTC.

The rearrangement joins TRBV29-1 to TRBJ2-3, with 8 bases lining up with TRBD1. The length of the CDR3 is 15 residues. Germline V lookup: CDR1 SQVTM, CDR2 ANQGSEA. J lost 0 bases, V lost 4 bases, and 6 bases had no gene match. The CDR3 DNA reads TGCAGCGTTGTACGGGACAGGCGCAGCACAGATACGCAGTATTTT. Its protein is CSVVRDRRSTDTQYF.

In its sample, this clonotype was seen a few times. The rearrangement links TRBV30 to TRBJ2-2; 7 bases agree with TRBD2. Germline loops: CDR1 GTSNPN, CDR2 SVGIG (reference sequence). The CDR3 is 14 residues long. The trim removed 4 bases at V and 3 bases at J, leaving 5 bases unmatched. CDR3 sequence reads: CAWTPGGYTGELFF. The CDR3 bases are TGTGCCTGGACCCCCGGGGGGTACACCGGGGAGCTGTTTTTT.

V gene TRBV11-2 combines with J gene TRBJ2-1, with 9 bases fitting TRBD2. The V gene end was trimmed by 2 bases and the J gene end by 4 bases; junction bases not matched to a gene: 6. The CDR3 has 16 amino acids. Germline V gene sequence: CDR1 SGHAT, CDR2 FQNNGV. The CDR3 reads CASSLRGGRGYNEQFF. In DNA, the CDR3 is TGTGCCAGCAGCTTAAGAGGCGGGAGGGGTTACAATGAGCAGTTCTTC. Combining the CDR3 with reference TRBV11-2 and TRBJ2-1 gives the whole variable domain EAGVAQSPRYKIIEKRQSVAFWCNPISGHATLYWYQQILGQGPKLLIQFQNNGVVDDSQLPKDRFSAERLKGVDSTLKIQPAKLEDSAVYLCASSLRGGRGYNEQFFGPGTRLTVL.

The chain employs TRBV5-1 and TRBJ1-4; D perhaps matches TRBD1 (5 bases). Per the germline V gene, CDR1 is SGHRS and CDR2 is YFSETQ. V gave up 6 bases and J gave up 2 bases, with 14 bases separating them. There are 15 residues in the CDR3. As DNA, the CDR3 is TGCGCCAGCAACGGGGGAATGGGCACTAATGAAAAACTGTTTTTT. Amino acid sequence: CASNGGMGTNEKLFF.

This clonotype was found a few times. This chain links TRBV6-1 with TRBJ2-1; a weak D match, TRBD1 (6 bases). Looked up from germline, CDR1 is MNHNS and CDR2 is SASEGT. The CDR3 runs to 14 residues. The ends were cut back, 3 bases at V and 2 bases at J, with 8 bases in the middle. CDR3 DNA: TGTGCCAGCAGTGATGCAGGGGCCTACAATGAGCAGTTCTTC. Encoded protein: CASSDAGAYNEQFF.

This clonotype showed up just a few times. This rearrangement joins TRBV20-1 to TRBJ2-1; TRBD2 matches 13 bases. Germline CDR1 DFQATT, CDR2 SNEGSKA (reference sequence). This CDR3 spans 19 amino acids. Trimming at V came to 1 base and at J to 2 bases, leaving 11 bases not matched to a gene. The CDR3 DNA reads TGCAGTGCTAGAGGCCCGGGACTAGCGGGGACGGGGGCCTACAATGAGCAGTTCTTC. It translates to CSARGPGLAGTGAYNEQFF.

The chain has TRBV12-3 or TRBV12-4 and TRBJ2-2; possibly TRBD2 for D (6 bases). With 5 bases removed from V and 1 base from J, the gap between germline ends came to 14 bases. This CDR3 is built from 16 residues. CDR3: CASSAGRQVNTGELFF. DNA of the CDR3: TGTGCCAGCAGTGCGGGACGGCAAGTGAACACCGGGGAGCTGTTTTTT.

The chain couples TRBV7-9 to TRBJ2-7; D assignment may be TRBD1 or TRBD2 (5 bases each). This CDR3 is built from 14 residues. Germline V CDR1 and CDR2: SEHNR, FQNEAQ (reference sequence). Trimming pared 1 base from V and 4 bases from J, leaving 11 bases between. The CDR3 is CASSLGQGDYEQYF. The CDR3 region has the DNA TGTGCCAGCAGCTTAGGCCAGGGAGATTACGAGCAGTACTTC.

The chain carries TRBV2 and TRBJ2-1; no reliable D call. This CDR3 is built from 13 residues. Looked up from germline, CDR1 is SNHLY and CDR2 is FYNNEI. The V end lost 5 bases, the J end lost 4 bases, and 9 bases lay between the germline ends. In DNA, the CDR3 is TGTGCCAGCAGTCGACTGGTTTACAATGAGCAGTTCTTC. Translated, it gives CASSRLVYNEQFF.

The rearrangement uses TRBV2 and TRBJ2-7; TRBD2 agrees at 8 bases. This CDR3 comprises 13 residues. Germline-derived CDR1 and CDR2 are SNHLY and FYNNEI. V lost 6 bases to trimming and J lost 9 bases; unmatched junction nucleotides: 10. The CDR3, as DNA: TGTGCCAGCAGAGCGGGGTCCGGGAGGGGGCAGTACGTC. Translation: CASRAGSGRGQYV.

The gene calls are TRBV20-1 and TRBJ2-7; a weak D match, TRBD2 (5 bases). In germline, CDR1 is DFQATT, CDR2 SNEGSKA (reference sequence). The CDR3 runs 14 residues. Trimming removed 1 base from V and 5 bases from J, with 15 bases in between. CDR3 in amino acids: CSARVKRKPHEQYF. For the CDR3, the DNA is TGCAGTGCTAGAGTCAAGCGGAAGCCCCACGAGCAGTACTTC.

The V call is TRBV14, the J call TRBJ2-5; no reliable D call. Germline-derived CDR1 and CDR2 are SGHDN and FVKESK. This CDR3 contains 14 residues. Trimming pared 3 bases from V and 2 bases from J, leaving 10 bases between. The CDR3 spells CASSQIGVQETQYF. CDR3 coding DNA: TGTGCCAGCAGCCAGATAGGAGTACAAGAGACCCAGTACTTC.

This clonotype was seen a few times. V is TRBV18 and J is TRBJ1-1; tentatively, D is TRBD1 (6 bases). The CDR3 is 12 amino acids. The V and J ends lost 3 bases and 5 bases respectively, with 7 bases between them. The germline V gene encodes CDR1 KGHSH and CDR2 LQKENI. The CDR3 region has the DNA TGTGCCAGCTCACCCGGACAGACTGAAGCTTTCTTT. It specifies CASSPGQTEAFF.

This clonotype was detected a few times. The chain has TRBV5-5 and TRBJ2-5; TRBD1 aligns across 8 bases. The CDR3 sequence is 14 residues long. The germline CDR1 and CDR2 sequences are SGHKS and YYEKEE (reference sequence). The V segment lost 7 bases and the J segment 5 bases; nucleotides outside the gene matches: 10. The CDR3 nucleotides are TGTGCCAGCGGCCAACCAGGGGGCGGCGAGACCCAGTACTTC. Protein sequence: CASGQPGGGETQYF.

This clonotype has at least ten counts. This chain uses TRBV24-1 with TRBJ2-2; unclear D gene. The CDR3 loop spans 14 amino acids. Trimming left V 5 bases short and J 1 base short, with 7 bases between. Per the germline V gene, CDR1 is KGHDR and CDR2 is SFDVKD. The CDR3 loop is CATSAHRNTGELFF. The CDR3 DNA is TGTGCCACCAGTGCCCACAGGAACACCGGGGAGCTGTTTTTT.